Shown below are 2 T cell receptor beta chains from a single sample sequenced in a study of identical twins. TCRdb redid the calling of the 5' RACE reads with MiXCR, one entry per CDR3 protein. Of under 300,000 distinct CDR3 sequences detected, approximately 8.3% appear once; the ten largest clones hold approximately 3%. The same data also went into a second study, on yellow fever vaccine responses in identical twins.

The sequenced material came from CD8+ T cells sorted from blood. These TCRs come from a woman younger than 30 in good health.

This clonotype has a handful of counts. This chain links TRBV6-2 or TRBV6-3 with TRBJ1-5; no definite D call. This CDR3 contains 13 residues. Trimming removed 0 bases at V and 15 bases at J, with 15 bases between. CDR1 is MNHEY and CDR2 is SVGEGT in the germline V gene. The CDR3 loop reads CASSYSAFFDGHF. The DNA for the CDR3 is TGTGCCAGCAGTTACTCAGCTTTTTTCGACGGGCATTTT.

This clonotype was counted only a few times. The chain couples TRBV7-9 to TRBJ2-1, with 8 bases aligning to TRBD2. CDR3 length: 15 residues. Losses at the gene ends were 5 bases for V and 0 bases for J; bases not matched to a gene: 3. Germline values: CDR1 SEHNR, CDR2 FQNEAQ (reference sequence). The CDR3: CASSKLADSYNEQFF. CDR3 DNA sequence: TGTGCCAGCAGCAAACTAGCGGACTCCTACAATGAGCAGTTCTTC. The full variable domain, in which reference TRBV7-9 and TRBJ2-1 provide the parts outside the CDR3, is DTGVSQNPRHKITKRGQNVTFRCDPISEHNRLYWYRQTLGQGPEFLTYFQNEAQLEKSRLLSDRFSAERPKGSFSTLEIQRTEQGDSAMYLCASSKLADSYNEQFFGPGTRLTVL.